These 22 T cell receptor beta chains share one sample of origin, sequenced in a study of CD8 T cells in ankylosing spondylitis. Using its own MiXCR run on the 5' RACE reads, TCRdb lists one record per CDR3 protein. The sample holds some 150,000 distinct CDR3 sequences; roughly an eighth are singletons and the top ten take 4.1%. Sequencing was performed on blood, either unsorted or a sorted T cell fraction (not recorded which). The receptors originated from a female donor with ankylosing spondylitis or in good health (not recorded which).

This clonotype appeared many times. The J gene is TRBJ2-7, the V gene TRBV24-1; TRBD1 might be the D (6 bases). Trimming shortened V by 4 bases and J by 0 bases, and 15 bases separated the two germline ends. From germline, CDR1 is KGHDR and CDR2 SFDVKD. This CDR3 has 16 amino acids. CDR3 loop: CATSDLGNRDSYEQYF. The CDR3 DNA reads TGTGCCACCAGTGACCTCGGGAACAGGGACTCCTACGAGCAGTACTTC.

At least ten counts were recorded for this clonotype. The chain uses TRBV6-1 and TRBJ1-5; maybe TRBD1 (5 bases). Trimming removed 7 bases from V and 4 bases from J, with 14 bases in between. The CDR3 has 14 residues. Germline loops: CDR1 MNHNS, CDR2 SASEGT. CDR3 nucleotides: TGTGCCAGCACATCAGGAGGGGCAAATCAGCCCCAGCATTTT. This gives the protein CASTSGGANQPQHF.

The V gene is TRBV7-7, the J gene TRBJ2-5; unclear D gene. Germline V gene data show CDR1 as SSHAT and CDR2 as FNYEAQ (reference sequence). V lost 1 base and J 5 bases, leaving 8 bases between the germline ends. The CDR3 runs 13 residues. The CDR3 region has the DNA TGTGCCAGCAGCTTAGGCGTCTCCGAGACCCAGTACTTC. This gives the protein CASSLGVSETQYF.

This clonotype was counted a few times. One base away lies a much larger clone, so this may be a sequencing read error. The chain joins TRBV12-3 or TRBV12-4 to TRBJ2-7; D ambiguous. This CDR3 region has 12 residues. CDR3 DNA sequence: TGTGCCAGCGAAACGATGAGAGGCGAGCAGTGCTTC. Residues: CASETMRGEQCF.

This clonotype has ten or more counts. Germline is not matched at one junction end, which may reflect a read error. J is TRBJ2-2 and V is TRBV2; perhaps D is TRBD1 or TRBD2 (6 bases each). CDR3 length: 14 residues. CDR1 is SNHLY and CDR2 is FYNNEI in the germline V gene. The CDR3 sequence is CASIRGENSGELFF. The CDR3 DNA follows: TGTGCCAGCATTAGGGGGGAGAACTCCGGGGAGCTGTTTTTT.

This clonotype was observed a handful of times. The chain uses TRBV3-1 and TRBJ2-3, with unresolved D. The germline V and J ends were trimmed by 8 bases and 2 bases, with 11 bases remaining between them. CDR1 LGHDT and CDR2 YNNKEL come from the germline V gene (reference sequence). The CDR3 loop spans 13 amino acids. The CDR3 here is CASQVPYTDTQYF. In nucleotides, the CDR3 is TGTGCCAGCCAGGTACCCTACACAGATACGCAGTATTTT.

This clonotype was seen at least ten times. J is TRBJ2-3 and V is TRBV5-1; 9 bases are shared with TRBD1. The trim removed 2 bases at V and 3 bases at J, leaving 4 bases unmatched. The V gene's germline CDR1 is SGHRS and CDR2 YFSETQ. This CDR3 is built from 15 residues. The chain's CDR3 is CASSLRDRETDTQYF. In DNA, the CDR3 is TGCGCCAGCAGCTTAAGGGACAGGGAAACAGATACGCAGTATTTT.

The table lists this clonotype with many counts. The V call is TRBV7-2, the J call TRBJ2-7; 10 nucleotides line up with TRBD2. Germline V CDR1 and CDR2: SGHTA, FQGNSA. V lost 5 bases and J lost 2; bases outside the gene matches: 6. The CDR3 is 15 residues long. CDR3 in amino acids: CASSNSGRLTYEQYF. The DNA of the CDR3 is TGTGCCAGCAGCAATAGCGGGAGGCTGACCTACGAGCAGTACTTC.

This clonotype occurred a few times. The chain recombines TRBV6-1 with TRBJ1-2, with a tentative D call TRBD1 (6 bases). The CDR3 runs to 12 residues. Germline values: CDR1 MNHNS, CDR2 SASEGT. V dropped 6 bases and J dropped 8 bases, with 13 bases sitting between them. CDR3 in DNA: TGTGCCAGCAGCCGGGGGGGCCAAGGCTACACCTTC. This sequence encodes CASSRGGQGYTF.

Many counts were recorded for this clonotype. The CDR3 is CSARASGRGNQPQHF. The CDR3 DNA reads TGCAGTGCTAGAGCTTCAGGGCGGGGCAATCAGCCCCAGCATTTT. The J gene is TRBJ1-5, the V gene TRBV20-1; tentatively, D is TRBD1 (5 bases). Germline V gives CDR1 DFQATT, CDR2 SNEGSKA (reference sequence). V lost 1 base and J 2 bases, leaving 12 bases between the germline ends. The CDR3 is 15 residues long.

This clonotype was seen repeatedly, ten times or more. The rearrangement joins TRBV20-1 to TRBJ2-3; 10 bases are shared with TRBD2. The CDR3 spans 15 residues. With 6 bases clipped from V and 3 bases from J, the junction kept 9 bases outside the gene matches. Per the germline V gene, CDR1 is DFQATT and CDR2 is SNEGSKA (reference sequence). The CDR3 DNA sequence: TGCAGTGCCCGATCTGGTAGCGGGGGGACAGATACGCAGTATTTT. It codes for CSARSGSGGTDTQYF.

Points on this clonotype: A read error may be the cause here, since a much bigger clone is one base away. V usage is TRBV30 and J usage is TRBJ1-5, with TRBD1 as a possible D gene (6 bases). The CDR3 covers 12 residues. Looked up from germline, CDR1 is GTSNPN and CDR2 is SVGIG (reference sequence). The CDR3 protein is CASSTGNRPQHF. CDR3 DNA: TGTGCCTCCTCGACAGGCAATCGGCCCCAGCATTTT. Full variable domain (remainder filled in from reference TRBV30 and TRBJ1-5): SQTIHQWPATLVQPVGSPLSLECTVEGTSNPNLYWYRQAAGRGLQLLFYSVGIGQISSEVPQNLSASRPQDRQFILSSKKLLLSDSGFYLCASSTGNRPQHFGDGTRLSIL.

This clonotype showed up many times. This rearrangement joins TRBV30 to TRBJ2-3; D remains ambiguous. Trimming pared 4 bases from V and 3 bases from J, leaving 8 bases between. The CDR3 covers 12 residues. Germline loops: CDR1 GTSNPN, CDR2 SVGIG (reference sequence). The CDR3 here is CAWTRSTDTQYF. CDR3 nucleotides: TGTGCCTGGACCCGGTCGACAGATACGCAGTATTTT.

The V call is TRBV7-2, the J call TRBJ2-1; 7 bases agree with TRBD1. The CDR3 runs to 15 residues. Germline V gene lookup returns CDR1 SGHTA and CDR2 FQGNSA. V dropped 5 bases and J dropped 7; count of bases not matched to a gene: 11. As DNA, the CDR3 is TGTGCCAGCAGCCTCAGACAGGGTGTGGGTAATGAGCAGTTCTTC. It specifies CASSLRQGVGNEQFF. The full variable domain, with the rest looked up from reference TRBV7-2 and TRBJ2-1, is GAGVSQSPSNKVTEKGKDVELRCDPISGHTALYWYRQSLGQGLEFLIYFQGNSAPDKSGLPSDRFSAERTGGSVSTLTIQRTQQEDSAVYLCASSLRQGVGNEQFFGPGTRLTVL.

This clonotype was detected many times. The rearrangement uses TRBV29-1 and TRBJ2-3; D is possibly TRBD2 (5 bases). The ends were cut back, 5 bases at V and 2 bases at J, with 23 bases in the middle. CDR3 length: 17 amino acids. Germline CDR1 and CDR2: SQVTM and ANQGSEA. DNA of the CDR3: TGCAGCGTTACTACCCGGACTGCTCGGAAGGTCACAGATACGCAGTATTTT. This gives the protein CSVTTRTARKVTDTQYF.

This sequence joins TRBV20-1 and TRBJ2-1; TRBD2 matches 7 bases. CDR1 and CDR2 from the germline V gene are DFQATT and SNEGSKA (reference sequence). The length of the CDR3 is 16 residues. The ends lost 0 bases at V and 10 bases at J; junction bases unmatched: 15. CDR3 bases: TGCAGTGCTAGAGATTACTCGGGGGGACCTGAACGAGAGCAGTTCTTC. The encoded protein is CSARDYSGGPEREQFF.

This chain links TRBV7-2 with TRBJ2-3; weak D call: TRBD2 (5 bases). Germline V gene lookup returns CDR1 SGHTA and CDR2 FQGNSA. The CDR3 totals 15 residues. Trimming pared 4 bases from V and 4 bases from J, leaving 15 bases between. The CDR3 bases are TGTGCCAGCAGCTACGACGGAGGCATTGCAGATACGCAGTATTTT. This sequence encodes CASSYDGGIADTQYF.

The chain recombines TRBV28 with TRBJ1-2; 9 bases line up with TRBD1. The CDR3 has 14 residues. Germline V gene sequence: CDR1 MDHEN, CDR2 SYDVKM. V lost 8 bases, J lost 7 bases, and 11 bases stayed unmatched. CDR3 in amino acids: CASGATGGSLGYTF. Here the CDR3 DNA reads TGTGCCAGCGGAGCTACAGGGGGCAGTCTTGGCTACACCTTC.

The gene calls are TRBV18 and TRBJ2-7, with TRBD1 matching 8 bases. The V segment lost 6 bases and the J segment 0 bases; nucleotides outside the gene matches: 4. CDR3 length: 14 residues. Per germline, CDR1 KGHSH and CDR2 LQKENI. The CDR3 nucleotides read TGTGCCAGCTCCCCGGACAGGGTCTCCTACGAGCAGTACTTC. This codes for CASSPDRVSYEQYF.

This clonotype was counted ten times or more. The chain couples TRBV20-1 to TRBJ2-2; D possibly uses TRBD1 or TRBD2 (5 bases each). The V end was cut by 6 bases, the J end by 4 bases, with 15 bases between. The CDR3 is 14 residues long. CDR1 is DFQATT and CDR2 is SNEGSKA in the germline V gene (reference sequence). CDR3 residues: CSASEGPSTGELFF. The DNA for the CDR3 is TGCAGTGCCTCTGAGGGACCTTCCACCGGGGAGCTGTTTTTT.

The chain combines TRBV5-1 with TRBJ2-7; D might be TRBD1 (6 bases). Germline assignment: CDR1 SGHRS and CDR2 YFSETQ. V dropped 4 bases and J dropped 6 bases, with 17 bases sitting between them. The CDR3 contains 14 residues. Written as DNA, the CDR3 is TGCGCCAGCAGCGGCGGACAGAATGCCCCCGAGCAGTACTTC. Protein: CASSGGQNAPEQYF.

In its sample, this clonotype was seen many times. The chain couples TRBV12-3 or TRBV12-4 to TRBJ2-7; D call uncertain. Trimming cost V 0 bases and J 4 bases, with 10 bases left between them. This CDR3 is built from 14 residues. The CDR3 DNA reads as TGTGCCAGCAGTTTAGCGCTAGACCGATACGAGCAGTACTTC. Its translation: CASSLALDRYEQYF.